The rows below give T cell receptor beta chains drawn from one sample of a study of shared clonotypes between healthy human individuals. Sequencing was performed with immunoSEQ multiplex PCR; in TCRdb, only in-frame clones are kept and a portion is missing. The sample shows around 2,000,000 clones, 85% to 95% of them seen only once. Sequencing was performed on naive CD8+ T cells sorted from blood. These TCRs come from a young man in good health. Both conserved end residues are part of each CDR3. A D gene is named only where the DNA matches it firmly. Clone size is given for some rows only: seen once, a few or many times, or a class if the clone is expanded.

TRBJ2-1	-	TRBV7-2	-	CASSYEGILYNEQFF	TGTGCCAGCAGCTACGAGGGGATCTTATACAATGAGCAGTTCTTC
TRBJ1-2	-	TRBV12-5	-	CASGLVGNYGYTF	TGTGCTAGTGGTTTGGTGGGAAACTATGGCTACACCTTC
TRBJ1-4	-	TRBV27	-	CASSLSFGGSRLLFF	TGTGCCAGCAGTTTATCGTTCGGCGGTTCACGACTGCTGTTTTTT
TRBJ2-2	-	TRBV7-9	-	CASSLVLAEAGELFF	TGTGCCAGCAGCTTAGTATTGGCTGAGGCCGGGGAGCTGTTTTTT
TRBJ2-3	-	TRBV10-1	-	CASSDKGITDTQYF	TGCGCCAGCAGTGATAAGGGGATCACAGATACGCAGTATTTT
TRBJ2-5	-	TRBV7-9	-	CASSLVREGETQYF	TGTGCCAGCAGCTTGGTGAGGGAAGGAGAGACCCAGTACTTC
TRBJ1-5	-	TRBV4-1	-	CASSPVDSNQPQHF	TGCGCCAGCAGCCCGGTTGATAGCAATCAGCCCCAGCATTTT
TRBJ1-1	-	TRBV7-9	-	CASNPRSAGNTEAFF	TGTGCCAGCAATCCTAGGTCCGCGGGGAACACTGAAGCTTTCTTT
TRBJ2-6	-	TRBV19	-	CASSIDIETSGANVLTF	TGTGCCAGTAGTATAGACATAGAGACCTCTGGGGCCAACGTCCTGACTTTC
TRBJ2-1	-	TRBV5-4	-	CASSLVVASSYNEQFF	TGTGCCAGCAGCTTGGTGGTGGCCAGCTCCTACAATGAGCAGTTCTTC
TRBJ2-7	-	TRBV2	-	CASSEPQDSYEQYF	TGTGCCAGCAGTGAACCCCAGGATTCCTACGAGCAGTACTTC
TRBJ1-5	TRBD1	TRBV5-6	-	CASSWTGGTQPQHF	TGTGCCAGCAGCTGGACAGGGGGCACTCAGCCCCAGCATTTT
TRBJ2-7	-	TRBV7-6	-	CASSLEGVYEQYF	TGTGCCAGCAGCCTAGAGGGGGTATACGAGCAGTACTTC
TRBJ2-1	-	TRBV7-9	-	CASSSRGDSYNEQFF	TGTGCCAGCAGCTCACGAGGGGACTCCTACAATGAGCAGTTCTTC
TRBJ1-5	TRBD1	TRBV5-3	-	CARSQEGAQYSNQPQHF	TGTGCCAGAAGCCAAGAGGGGGCCCAGTATAGCAATCAGCCCCAGCATTTT
TRBJ1-6	-	TRBV7-9	-	CASSRPGTATPLHF	TGTGCCAGCAGCCGCCCGGGGACCGCCACACCCCTCCACTTT
TRBJ1-2	-	TRBV4-3	-	CASSVRDGSYGYTF	TGCGCCAGCAGCGTCCGGGACGGCTCCTATGGCTACACCTTC
TRBJ1-1	-	TRBV7-9	-	CASSLSWRGNTEAFF	TGTGCCAGCAGCTTATCTTGGAGGGGGAACACTGAAGCTTTCTTT
TRBJ2-5	TRBD2	TRBV9	once	CASSAPPGTKKGETQYF	TGTGCCAGCAGCGCTCCCCCCGGGACTAAAAAGGGAGAGACCCAGTACTTC
TRBJ2-7	-	TRBV29-1	-	CSVEGGFGEQYF	TGCAGCGTTGAAGGGGGGTTTGGAGAGCAGTACTTC
TRBJ1-2	TRBD1	TRBV9	-	CASSTGETNYGYTF	TGTGCCAGCAGTACAGGGGAGACCAACTATGGCTACACCTTC
TRBJ1-2	TRBD1	TRBV19	-	CASSPSAGTGVPYGYTF	TGTGCCAGTAGTCCCTCCGCCGGGACAGGGGTCCCATATGGCTACACCTTC
TRBJ2-7	-	TRBV7-9	-	CASSLGGGSLYEQYF	TGTGCCAGCAGCTTAGGCGGAGGGTCGCTCTACGAGCAGTACTTC
TRBJ2-2	-	TRBV10-2	-	CASSPANTGELFF	TGCGCCAGCAGCCCCGCAAACACCGGGGAGCTGTTTTTT
TRBJ2-7	-	TRBV4-1	once	CASSLKISGLTLYEQYF	TGCGCCAGCAGCCTAAAAATATCCGGACTAACGCTCTACGAGCAGTACTTC
TRBJ2-7	TRBD1	TRBV6-5	-	CASRSEAGGYEQYF	TGTGCCAGCAGGTCGGAGGCAGGGGGATACGAGCAGTACTTC
TRBJ2-7	-	TRBV7-9	-	CASSKTTHGTEQYF	TGTGCCAGCAGCAAGACGACTCATGGGACGGAGCAGTACTTC
TRBJ1-5	TRBD1	TRBV27	-	CASSTSDRSDGNQPQHF	TGTGCCAGCAGTACATCGGACAGGTCGGACGGCAATCAGCCCCAGCATTTT
TRBJ1-5	-	TRBV7-9	-	CASSSNRVGQPQHF	TGTGCCAGCAGCTCCAACAGGGTGGGACAGCCCCAGCATTTT
TRBJ1-2	-	TRBV9	-	CASSGTGTVDYGYTF	TGTGCCAGCAGCGGAACAGGGACGGTAGACTATGGCTACACCTTC
TRBJ2-7	TRBD2	TRBV9	-	CASSVGLAVYEQYF	TGTGCCAGCAGCGTGGGACTAGCGGTCTACGAGCAGTACTTC
TRBJ2-4	-	TRBV9	-	CASSVDSRIQYF	TGTGCCAGCAGCGTAGACAGTCGGATACAGTACTTC
TRBJ1-1	-	TRBV28	-	CASTLGSNTEAFF	TGTGCCAGCACCCTCGGGTCGAACACTGAAGCTTTCTTT